This T cell receptor beta chain emerged from a study of blood T cells in healthy people across ages. Study results and caveats: Strong correlation was found linking TCR beta diversity to naive T cell percentage.

Concerning this clonotype: Antigen unknown.

The V end lost 0 bases, the J end lost 2 bases, and 11 bases lay between the germline ends. Per germline, CDR1 MGHRA and CDR2 YSYEKL. CDR3 length: 16 residues. The authors isolated at least 6.5 million PBMCs per sample. For the second PCR, which ran for roughly 6 to 12 cycles, a sample-barcoded 5' primer and a J-beta primer mix were used. MiXCR was run by TCRdb on the 5' RACE reads, yielding one entry per CDR3 protein. The profile shows 600,000 to 1,000,000 distinct CDR3 sequences, roughly 50% of them singletons. The origin of this receptor is a man aged 25 to 45 in good health. The sample taken for sequencing was blood. The chain couples TRBV4-1 to TRBJ2-1; possibly TRBD2 for D (5 bases). CDR3 nucleotides: TGCGCCAGCAGCCAAGATTTAGCGACTACCTACAATGAGCAGTTCTTC. Residues: CASSQDLATTYNEQFF.